Presented here are 10 T cell receptor beta chains from one specimen sequenced in a study of CD8 T cells in ankylosing spondylitis. TCRdb re-analysed the 5' RACE reads in MiXCR, keeping a single row per CDR3 protein. The sample carries about 220,000 distinct CDR3 sequences, about 10% recorded once. Specimen: blood, either unsorted or a sorted T cell fraction (not recorded which). The receptor set was obtained from a male donor with ankylosing spondylitis or in good health (not recorded which).

This clonotype was observed many times. The chain links TRBV20-1 to TRBJ1-2; 7 nucleotides line up with TRBD1. Looked up from germline, CDR1 is DFQATT and CDR2 is SNEGSKA (reference sequence). CDR3 size: 16 residues. Germline trimming cut 0 bases from V and 2 bases from J; bases unmatched to any gene: 9. The CDR3 DNA follows: TGCAGTGCTAGAGAGGGTCGACAGGGAGTCAACTATGGCTACACCTTC. It translates to CSAREGRQGVNYGYTF.

Ten or more counts support this clonotype. The V and J genes are TRBV9 and TRBJ2-1; D gene uncertain. The ends were cut back, 1 base at V and 5 bases at J, with 7 bases in the middle. The CDR3 loop spans 13 amino acids. The germline CDR1 and CDR2 sequences are SGDLS and YYNGEE. The CDR3 coding sequence is TGTGCCAGCAGCGTACTACCTGACAATGAGCAGTTCTTC. This gives the protein CASSVLPDNEQFF.

This clonotype was observed many times. The V call is TRBV20-1, the J call TRBJ2-1; weak D call: TRBD2 (6 bases). The CDR3 totals 14 residues. Germline V gene data show CDR1 as DFQATT and CDR2 as SNEGSKA (reference sequence). V was clipped by 4 bases and J by 0 bases, with 10 bases between them. CDR3 sequence (DNA): TGCAGTGCTACTCGGGAGAGCTCCTACAATGAGCAGTTCTTC. Translating it yields CSATRESSYNEQFF.

This clonotype has just a few counts. The genes are TRBV20-1 and TRBJ2-3; D call uncertain. Per the germline V gene, CDR1 is DFQATT and CDR2 is SNEGSKA (reference sequence). The CDR3 has 12 amino acids. The germline V and J ends were trimmed by 3 bases and 3 bases, with 7 bases remaining between them. Here the CDR3 DNA reads TGCAGTGCTAGTTTCGTTACAGATACGCAGTATTTT. Amino acid sequence: CSASFVTDTQYF.

This clonotype was seen only a few times. V is TRBV20-1 and J is TRBJ2-7; D may be TRBD1 or TRBD2 (5 bases each). In germline, CDR1 is DFQATT, CDR2 SNEGSKA (reference sequence). The CDR3 has 18 amino acids. With 0 bases removed from V and 1 base from J, the gap between germline ends came to 22 bases. The CDR3 protein is CSARDRGSGSLASYEQYF. The CDR3, as DNA: TGCAGTGCTAGAGATCGGGGTTCAGGGAGTTTAGCATCCTACGAGCAGTACTTC.

This clonotype was observed at least ten times. V gene TRBV27 combines with J gene TRBJ2-2; D is perhaps TRBD2 (6 bases). CDR3 length equals 12 residues. Germline V gene sequence: CDR1 MNHEY, CDR2 SMNVEV (reference sequence). Between the trimmed V and J ends, which lost 8 bases and 5 bases, there was a span of 9 bases. CDR3 coding DNA: TGTGCCAGCTGGACTATGACCGGGGAGCTGTTTTTT. Translating it yields CASWTMTGELFF.

This clonotype was found many times. The CDR3 nucleotides are TGTGCCAGCAGCCCGGGACAGGGGCGTAGTTTGACCCTTTACGCCGGGGAGCTGTTTTTT. It yields the protein CASSPGQGRSLTLYAGELFF. This rearrangement joins TRBV4-2 to TRBJ2-2; 10 bases agree with TRBD1. There are 20 residues in the CDR3. CDR1 and CDR2 from the germline V gene are LGHNA and YNFKEQ. V trimming: 4 bases; J trimming: 6 bases; junction bases outside the gene matches: 20.

This clonotype appeared a few times. This chain uses TRBV3-1 with TRBJ1-5, with D possibly being TRBD1 (5 bases). The V and J ends lost 1 base and 4 bases respectively, with 17 bases between them. Germline CDR1 LGHDT, CDR2 YNNKEL (reference sequence). CDR3 length equals 17 residues. CDR3 sequence: CASSQGYVAGYNQPQHF. The CDR3 bases are TGTGCCAGCAGCCAAGGGTACGTGGCAGGGTATAATCAGCCCCAGCATTTT.

This clonotype was recorded many times. The chain combines TRBV25-1 with TRBJ2-5; 7 bases align to TRBD2. The CDR3 spans 16 residues. V lost 1 base, J lost 2 bases, and 7 bases stayed unmatched. Germline V gives CDR1 MGHDK, CDR2 SYGVNS. The CDR3 sequence: CASSELGTIPQETQYF. Written as DNA, the CDR3 is TGTGCCAGCAGTGAATTGGGGACTATTCCACAAGAGACCCAGTACTTC.

For this clonotype: Just one base apart from a much larger clone, this may be a read error. The V and J genes are TRBV18 and TRBJ1-5; TRBD1 might be the D (5 bases). Germline loops: CDR1 KGHSH, CDR2 LQKENI. The CDR3 is made up of 19 amino acids. The CDR3 DNA is TGTGCCAACTCACCAAGGCGGGACCGGGACCCCTTATTGAATCAGCCCCAGCATTTT. Residues: CANSPRRDRDPLLNQPQHF.